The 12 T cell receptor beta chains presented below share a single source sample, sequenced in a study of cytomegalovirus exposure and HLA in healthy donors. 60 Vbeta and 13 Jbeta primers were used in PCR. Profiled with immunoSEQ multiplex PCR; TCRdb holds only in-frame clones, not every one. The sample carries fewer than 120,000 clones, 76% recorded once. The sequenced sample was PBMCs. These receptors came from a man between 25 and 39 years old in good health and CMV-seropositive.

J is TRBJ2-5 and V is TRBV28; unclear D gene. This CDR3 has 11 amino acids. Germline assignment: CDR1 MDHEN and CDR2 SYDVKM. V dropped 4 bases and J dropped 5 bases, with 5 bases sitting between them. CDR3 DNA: TGTGCCAGCAGTTGGCCGGAGACCCAGTACTTC. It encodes CASSWPETQYF.

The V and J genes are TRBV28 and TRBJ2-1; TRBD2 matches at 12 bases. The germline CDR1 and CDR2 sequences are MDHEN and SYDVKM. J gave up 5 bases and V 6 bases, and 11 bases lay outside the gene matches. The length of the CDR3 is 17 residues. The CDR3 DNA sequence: TGTGCCAGCAGCCCACTAAGGCTAGCGGGGGGGGACAATGAGCAGTTCTTC. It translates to CASSPLRLAGGDNEQFF.

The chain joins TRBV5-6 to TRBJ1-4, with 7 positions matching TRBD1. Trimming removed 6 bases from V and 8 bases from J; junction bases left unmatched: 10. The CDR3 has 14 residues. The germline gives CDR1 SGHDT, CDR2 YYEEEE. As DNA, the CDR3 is TGTGCCAGCAACAAACAGGGGCTTGGCGAAAAACTGTTTTTT. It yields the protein CASNKQGLGEKLFF.

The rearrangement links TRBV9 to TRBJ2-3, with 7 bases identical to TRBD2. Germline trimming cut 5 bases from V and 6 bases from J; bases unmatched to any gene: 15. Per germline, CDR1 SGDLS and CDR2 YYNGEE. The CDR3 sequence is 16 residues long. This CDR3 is CASSPSWGGWDDTQYF. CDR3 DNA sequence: TGTGCCAGCAGTCCCAGCTGGGGGGGGTGGGATGATACGCAGTATTTT.

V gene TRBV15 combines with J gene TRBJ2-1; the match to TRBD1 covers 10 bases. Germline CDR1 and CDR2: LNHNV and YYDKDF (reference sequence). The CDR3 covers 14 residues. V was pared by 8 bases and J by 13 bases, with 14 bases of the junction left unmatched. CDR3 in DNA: TGTGCCACCCGAGGGCCTCCGGACAGGGGGATCCAGTTCTTC. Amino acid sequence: CATRGPPDRGIQFF.

For the CDR3, the DNA is TGTGCCAGCAGCGCCAGACTAGCGGGGGGGGCCTACGAGCAGTACTTC. This gives the protein CASSARLAGGAYEQYF. The rearrangement joins TRBV9 to TRBJ2-7; 14 bases fit TRBD2. The CDR3 is made up of 16 amino acids. Germline CDR1 SGDLS, CDR2 YYNGEE. V was clipped by 3 bases and J by 2 bases; unmatched bases: 4.

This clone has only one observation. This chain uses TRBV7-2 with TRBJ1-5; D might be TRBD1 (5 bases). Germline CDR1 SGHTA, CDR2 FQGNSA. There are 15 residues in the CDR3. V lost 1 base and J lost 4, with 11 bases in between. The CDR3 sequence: CASSLEGWSNQPQHF. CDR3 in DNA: TGTGCCAGCAGCTTAGAGGGGTGGTCAAATCAGCCCCAGCATTTT.

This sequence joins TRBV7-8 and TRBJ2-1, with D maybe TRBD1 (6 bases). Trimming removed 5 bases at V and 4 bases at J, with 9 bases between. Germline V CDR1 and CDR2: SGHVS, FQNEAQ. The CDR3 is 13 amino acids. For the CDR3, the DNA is TGTGCCAGCAGCCCGCAGGGGTACAATGAGCAGTTCTTC. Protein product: CASSPQGYNEQFF.

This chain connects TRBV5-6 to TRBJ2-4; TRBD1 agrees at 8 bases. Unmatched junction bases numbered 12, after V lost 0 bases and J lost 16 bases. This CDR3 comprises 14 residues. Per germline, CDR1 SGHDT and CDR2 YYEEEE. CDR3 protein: CASSLGDRGDREYF. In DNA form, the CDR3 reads TGTGCCAGCAGCTTGGGAGACAGGGGTGATCGAGAATACTTC.

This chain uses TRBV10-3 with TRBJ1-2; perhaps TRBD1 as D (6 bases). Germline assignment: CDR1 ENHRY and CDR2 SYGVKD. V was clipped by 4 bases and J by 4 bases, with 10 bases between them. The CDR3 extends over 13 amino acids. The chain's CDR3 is CAISVRTAYGYTF. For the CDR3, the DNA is TGTGCCATCAGTGTACGGACAGCCTATGGCTACACCTTC.

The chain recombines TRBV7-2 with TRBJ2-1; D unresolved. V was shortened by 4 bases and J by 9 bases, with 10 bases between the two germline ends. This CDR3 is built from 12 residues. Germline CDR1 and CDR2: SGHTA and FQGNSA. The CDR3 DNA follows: TGTGCCAGCAGCTGGGCGTGGGCTGAGCAGTTCTTC. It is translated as CASSWAWAEQFF.

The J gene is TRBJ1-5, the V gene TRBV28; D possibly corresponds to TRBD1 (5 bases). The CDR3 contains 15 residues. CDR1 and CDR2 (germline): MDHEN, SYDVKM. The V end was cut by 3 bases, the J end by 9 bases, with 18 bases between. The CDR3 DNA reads TGTGCCAGCAGTTTGTTTTGGACACGGTCCCTGCCCCAGCATTTT. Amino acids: CASSLFWTRSLPQHF.